The rows below give T cell receptor beta chains drawn from one sample of a study of T cell responses to AZD1222 COVID-19 vaccine. Here immunoSEQ multiplex PCR was the method, and the copy in TCRdb shows in-frame clones only, minus some. The sample has about 120,000 clones, over 75% seen once. The sequencing used peripheral blood, collected on day 0 of AZD1222 vaccination. Every receptor here comes from an adult in good health. The CDR3 runs from the conserved cysteine through the conserved F or W. The order of the fields is J gene, V gene, CDR3 protein.

j_call: TRBJ1-6
v_call: TRBV27
cdr3_aa: CASRPYESNSPLHF

j_call: TRBJ1-2
v_call: TRBV24-1
cdr3_aa: CATSGGGMEAYGYTF

j_call: TRBJ2-2
v_call: TRBV19
cdr3_aa: CASSPRTGGTGELFF

j_call: TRBJ1-1
v_call: TRBV19
cdr3_aa: CASRFEVYTEAFF

j_call: TRBJ2-7
v_call: TRBV16
cdr3_aa: CASVDVLDYEQYF

j_call: TRBJ2-7
v_call: TRBV6-5
cdr3_aa: CASRAGITYEQYF

j_call: TRBJ2-1
v_call: TRBV5-4
cdr3_aa: CASLPSGSSYNEQFF

j_call: TRBJ1-1
v_call: TRBV4-1
cdr3_aa: CASSLQGHTEAFF

j_call: TRBJ1-2
v_call: TRBV4-1
cdr3_aa: CASSQVGQRLSGYTF

j_call: TRBJ1-2
v_call: TRBV3-1/TRBV3-2
cdr3_aa: CASSQGGAGANYGYTF

j_call: TRBJ2-1
v_call: TRBV6-5
cdr3_aa: CASSEGGGDYNEQFF

j_call: TRBJ1-1
v_call: TRBV2
cdr3_aa: CASSSGRGNTEAFF

j_call: TRBJ1-3
v_call: TRBV7-2
cdr3_aa: CASSLDGNPSGNTIYF

j_call: TRBJ2-7
v_call: TRBV18
cdr3_aa: CASSPDLYEQYF

j_call: TRBJ2-7
v_call: TRBV11-2
cdr3_aa: CASSFLRFYEQYF

j_call: TRBJ2-6
v_call: TRBV23-1
cdr3_aa: CASSQSLKVANVLTF

j_call: TRBJ1-3
v_call: TRBV30
cdr3_aa: CAWTSNRSGNTIYF

j_call: TRBJ2-7
v_call: TRBV30
cdr3_aa: CAWSVQTGAEQYF

j_call: TRBJ2-1
v_call: TRBV7-9
cdr3_aa: CASSLGEQFF

j_call: TRBJ1-2
v_call: TRBV19
cdr3_aa: CASSKDRGRGYGYTF